These 27 T cell receptor beta chains share one sample of origin, sequenced in a study of OX40 agonist ivuxolimab in advanced cancers. The repertoire was sequenced with immunoSEQ multiplex PCR; TCRdb's copy has only in-frame clones and lacks some. Here the sample spans about 83,000 clones, approximately 91% being singletons. The sequencing used CD4+ or CD8+ T cells sorted from blood, collected in a trial of the OX40 agonist ivuxolimab. The receptors come from an adult with an advanced solid tumor such as melanoma, head and neck, liver or kidney cancer.

The rearrangement uses TRBV18 and TRBJ1-2, with D maybe TRBD1 (6 bases). V was cut by 6 bases and J by 4 bases, with 18 bases left in between. The CDR3 totals 15 residues. CDR1 is KGHSH, CDR2 LQKENI, per germline. The CDR3 protein is CASSLTTTGSYGYTF. Here the CDR3 DNA reads TGTGCCAGCTCCCTTACGACTACAGGGTCCTATGGCTACACCTTC.

The J gene is TRBJ2-7, the V gene TRBV21-1; TRBD2 is the table's D call and was not checked against the DNA. TRBV21-1 represents a pseudogene. CDR3 length: 14 amino acids. The chain's CDR3 is CASSRRRVSYEQYF. The CDR3 DNA is TGTGCCAGCAGTAGAAGGCGGGTCTCCTACGAGCAGTACTTC.

This sequence joins TRBV5-1 and TRBJ1-1; possibly TRBD1 for D (5 bases). The CDR3 totals 17 residues. CDR1 and CDR2 from the germline V gene are SGHRS and YFSETQ. V was trimmed by 0 bases and J by 3 bases, leaving 18 bases between them. CDR3 nucleotides: TGCGCCAGCAGCTTGGTTTTCCAGGGACGTAAGGACACTGAAGCTTTCTTT. It encodes CASSLVFQGRKDTEAFF.

The DNA of the CDR3 is TGTGCCAGCAGTTTGGTTCGGGGTCAGGCCGGGGAGCTGTTTTTT. It encodes CASSLVRGQAGELFF. The chain joins TRBV2 to TRBJ2-2; weak D call: TRBD2 (5 bases). Germline V gene sequence: CDR1 SNHLY, CDR2 FYNNEI. The CDR3 has 15 residues. Trimming pared 5 bases from V and 6 bases from J, leaving 16 bases between.

This rearrangement joins TRBV14 to TRBJ2-3; D is unresolved. V lost 5 bases and J 2 bases, leaving 8 bases between the germline ends. From germline, CDR1 is SGHDN and CDR2 FVKESK. This CDR3 region has 13 residues. CDR3 sequence: CASSSLLTDTQYF. The CDR3 DNA reads as TGTGCCAGCAGCTCGCTCCTCACAGATACGCAGTATTTT.

The sample holds one count of this clone. The V call is TRBV11-3, the J call TRBJ2-5; D is perhaps TRBD2 (6 bases). V lost 5 bases and J 3 bases, leaving 10 bases between the germline ends. The CDR3 sequence is 13 residues long. Germline CDR1 SGHNT, CDR2 YENEEA. CDR3 DNA: TGTGCCAGCAGCCCCCGCGGGGAAGAGACCCAGTACTTC. The encoded protein is CASSPRGEETQYF. Full variable domain (outside the CDR3, taken from reference TRBV11-3 and TRBJ2-5): EAGVVQSPRYKIIEKKQPVAFWCNPISGHNTLYWYLQNLGQGPELLIRYENEEAVDDSQLPKDRFSAERLKGVDSTLKIQPAELGDSAVYLCASSPRGEETQYFGPGTRLLVL.

The V and J genes are TRBV27 and TRBJ1-4; tentatively, D is TRBD1 (6 bases). Trimming cost V 3 bases and J 5 bases, with 16 bases left between them. The CDR3 has 16 residues. Per germline, CDR1 MNHEY and CDR2 SMNVEV (reference sequence). The CDR3 here is CASSFLGQSRNEKLFF. DNA for the CDR3: TGTGCCAGCAGTTTTCTGGGACAAAGCAGGAATGAAAAACTGTTTTTT.

The rearrangement joins TRBV25-1 to TRBJ2-2; D possibly corresponds to TRBD1 (6 bases). V lost 7 bases and J lost 4, with 13 bases in between. The CDR3 covers 14 residues. Germline lookup yields CDR1 MGHDK and CDR2 SYGVNS. The CDR3 nucleotides read TGTGCCAGCACTAAGGGGGTTCCCACCGGGGAGCTGTTTTTT. Translation: CASTKGVPTGELFF.

This chain uses TRBV7-9 with TRBJ1-2; 9 bases are shared with TRBD1. The J segment lost 8 bases and the V segment lost 4 bases, leaving 2 bases of the junction unmatched. In germline, CDR1 is SEHNR, CDR2 FQNEAQ (reference sequence). The CDR3 runs to 12 residues. The CDR3: CASSSGQGGYTF. CDR3 nucleotides: TGTGCCAGCAGCTCGGGACAGGGAGGCTACACCTTC.

The rearrangement links TRBV2 to TRBJ1-3; D gene uncertain. The germline gives CDR1 SNHLY, CDR2 FYNNEI. V was clipped by 6 bases and J by 1 base, with 7 bases between them. There are 13 residues in the CDR3. The CDR3 region has the DNA TGTGCCAGCAGCCCCTCTTCTGGAAACACCATATATTTT. This sequence encodes CASSPSSGNTIYF.

This rearrangement joins TRBV5-4 to TRBJ2-7; TRBD2 matches at 11 bases. Germline V gives CDR1 SGHNT, CDR2 YYREEE (reference sequence). The CDR3 has 14 residues. V lost 4 bases and J lost 2; bases outside the gene matches: 2. For the CDR3, the DNA is TGTGCCAGCAGCCAGGGACTAGCGGCCTACGAGCAGTACTTC. This sequence encodes CASSQGLAAYEQYF.

The chain couples TRBV5-1 to TRBJ2-1, with unresolved D. The CDR3 spans 16 residues. Germline V gene sequence: CDR1 SGHRS, CDR2 YFSETQ. The germline V and J ends were trimmed by 0 bases and 0 bases, with 10 bases remaining between them. The CDR3 DNA follows: TGCGCCAGCAGCTTGGTAAGGGATAGCTCCTACAATGAGCAGTTCTTC. Its translation: CASSLVRDSSYNEQFF.

On this clone itself: At the DNA level, this CDR3 is encoded by other sequences in the same sample as well. The V and J genes are TRBV7-3 and TRBJ2-6; TRBD1 agrees at 8 bases. Germline lookup yields CDR1 SGHTA and CDR2 FQGTGA. The CDR3 extends over 18 amino acids. The V segment lost 7 bases and the J segment 2 bases; nucleotides outside the gene matches: 13. DNA for the CDR3: TGTGCCAGCATCTCAGACGGACAGGGTAAGGCTGGGGCCAACGTCCTGACTTTC. As protein: CASISDGQGKAGANVLTF.

The chain couples TRBV2 to TRBJ1-5; TRBD1 might be the D (5 bases). This CDR3 is built from 13 residues. V gave up 3 bases and J gave up 7 bases, with 10 bases separating them. Germline assignment: CDR1 SNHLY and CDR2 FYNNEI. Here the CDR3 DNA reads TGTGCCAGCAGTGATTTGAGGGGCCAGCCCCAGCATTTT. Its translation: CASSDLRGQPQHF.

The V call is TRBV5-6, the J call TRBJ2-7; perhaps TRBD1 as D (6 bases). This CDR3 has 15 amino acids. The germline V and J ends were trimmed by 4 bases and 2 bases, with 16 bases remaining between them. Germline assignment: CDR1 SGHDT and CDR2 YYEEEE. The CDR3 DNA is TGTGCCAGCAGCCCCCTGAACAGGGTGCCCTACGAGCAGTACTTC. Translation: CASSPLNRVPYEQYF.

The chain carries TRBV18 and TRBJ2-7; the D gene could be TRBD1 or TRBD2 (5 bases each). Trimming left V 5 bases short and J 6 bases short, with 11 bases between. The germline V gene has CDR1 KGHSH and CDR2 LQKENI. CDR3 length: 12 amino acids. This CDR3 reads CASSGRAGEQYF. CDR3 DNA sequence: TGTGCCAGCTCAGGCAGGGCGGGCGAGCAGTACTTC.

The rearrangement uses TRBV5-1 and TRBJ1-1; a weak D match, TRBD1 (5 bases). V shed 5 bases and J shed 1 base, with 12 bases lying between them. Germline V gives CDR1 SGHRS, CDR2 YFSETQ. The CDR3 spans 14 residues. The CDR3 loop reads CASSWDLRNTEAFF. DNA of the CDR3: TGCGCCAGCAGTTGGGACCTTAGGAACACTGAAGCTTTCTTT. The full variable domain, completed using reference TRBV5-1 and TRBJ1-1, is KAGVTQTPRYLIKTRGQQVTLSCSPISGHRSVSWYQQTPGQGLQFLFEYFSETQRNKGNFPGRFSGRQFSNSRSEMNVSTLELGDSALYLCASSWDLRNTEAFFGQGTRLTVV.

The chain joins TRBV19 to TRBJ2-1; the match to TRBD1 covers 7 bases. This CDR3 has 14 residues. The V and J ends lost 5 bases and 2 bases, in that order; junction bases with no gene match: 3. Germline CDR1 is LNHDA and CDR2 is SQIVND (reference sequence). CDR3 loop: CASSEGGPYNEQFF. The CDR3 nucleotides are TGTGCCAGTAGTGAAGGGGGCCCCTACAATGAGCAGTTCTTC.

CDR3: CASLVTGNSYEQYF. The CDR3 region has the DNA TGTGCCAGCCTTGTCACAGGGAATTCCTACGAGCAGTACTTC. The chain is built from TRBV6-1 and TRBJ2-7; the D gene is possibly TRBD1 (6 bases). CDR1 and CDR2 from the germline V gene are MNHNS and SASEGT. V was pared by 8 bases and J by 1 base, with 15 bases between. This CDR3 is 14 amino acids long.

J is TRBJ2-5 and V is TRBV29-1, with TRBD2 as a possible D gene (6 bases). Trimming shortened V by 5 bases and J by 5 bases, and 15 bases separated the two germline ends. The CDR3 is 13 amino acids. Germline CDR1 SQVTM, CDR2 ANQGSEA. The CDR3 DNA reads TGCAGCGTTCAAGCAGGGAGGTGGGAGACCCAGTACTTC. Translation gives CSVQAGRWETQYF.

This clone was picked up one time. The chain joins TRBV9 to TRBJ2-5; D remains unclear. This CDR3 contains 15 residues. The V end was cut by 1 base, the J end by 0 bases, with 10 bases between. Germline CDR1 SGDLS, CDR2 YYNGEE. The DNA of the CDR3 is TGTGCCAGCAGCGTAAGGTGGTCCAACCAAGAGACCCAGTACTTC. Translated: CASSVRWSNQETQYF.

This sequence joins TRBV14 and TRBJ2-1; 12 bases agree with TRBD2. The germline gives CDR1 SGHDN, CDR2 FVKESK. J was trimmed by 8 bases and V by 4 bases; bases with no gene match: 6. This CDR3 has 15 residues. CDR3 nucleotide sequence: TGTGCCAGCAGCCCCCTAGCGGGAGGGGCCGATGAGCAGTTCTTC. Its protein is CASSPLAGGADEQFF.

The chain couples TRBV6-1 to TRBJ1-1; TRBD1 might be the D (5 bases). The CDR3 covers 14 residues. Germline CDR1 and CDR2: MNHNS and SASEGT. With 7 bases removed from V and 3 bases from J, the gap between germline ends came to 15 bases. In DNA form, the CDR3 reads TGTGCCAGCATTGCGACAGTCTTGGACACTGAAGCTTTCTTT. Translated, it gives CASIATVLDTEAFF.

This CDR3 is CASSPYRAGNSPLHF. CDR3 coding DNA: TGTGCCAGCAGTCCATACCGGGCAGGGAATTCACCCCTCCACTTT. This chain connects TRBV25-1 to TRBJ1-6, with D perhaps matching TRBD1 (5 bases). Germline CDR1 reads MGHDK; CDR2 reads SYGVNS. The length of the CDR3 is 15 residues. V lost 5 bases, J lost 7 bases, and 15 bases lay in between.

This chain connects TRBV7-2 to TRBJ2-3, with a tentative D call TRBD2 (5 bases). CDR1 SGHTA and CDR2 FQGNSA come from the germline V gene. The ends were cut back, 7 bases at V and 4 bases at J, with 9 bases in the middle. The CDR3 is 12 residues long. The CDR3 bases are TGTGCCAGCACTATACTAGCAGATACGCAGTATTTT. This codes for CASTILADTQYF.

The V and J genes are TRBV7-8 and TRBJ2-1, with 8 bases matching TRBD1. Trimming cost V 5 bases and J 3 bases; bases outside gene matches: 6. Germline CDR1 is SGHVS and CDR2 is FQNEAQ. This CDR3 region has 15 residues. This CDR3 reads CASSPTGGVYNEQFF. The CDR3 nucleotides are TGTGCCAGCAGCCCCACAGGGGGAGTCTACAATGAGCAGTTCTTC.

The chain links TRBV6-1 to TRBJ1-2; 11 nucleotides match TRBD1. Trimming removed 6 bases from V and 5 bases from J; junction bases left unmatched: 2. Germline values: CDR1 MNHNS, CDR2 SASEGT. This CDR3 region has 13 residues. CDR3 sequence: CASSRDRGYGYTF. The CDR3 DNA reads as TGTGCCAGCAGCCGGGACAGGGGGTATGGCTACACCTTC.